These 25 T cell receptor beta chains came from one sample sequenced in a study of beta chain features in type 1 diabetes. Study-wide findings and caveats: Shorter TCRB CDR3s, moderately but significantly so, were found in Type 1 diabetes patients in all four CD4+ subsets.

For these receptors, no antigen is known. Sequenced material consisted of expressed TCRB transcripts (all of the isolated RNA was reverse transcribed). Here immunoSEQ multiplex PCR was the method, and the copy in TCRdb shows in-frame clones only, minus some. The table shows around 130,000 clones, with roughly 10% occurring only once. Sequencing was done on a sample of central memory CD4+ T cells from blood. Receptors were obtained from a man in his thirties or forties with type 1 diabetes.

The chain has TRBV7-8 and TRBJ2-3; 9 bases agree with TRBD1. V lost 5 bases, J lost 4 bases, and 10 bases stayed unmatched. The CDR3 runs to 16 residues. CDR1 is SGHVS and CDR2 is FQNEAQ in the germline V gene. CDR3 nucleotide sequence: TGTGCCAGCAGCCGATCGCCGGGACAGGGCGCAGATACGCAGTATTTT. It is translated as CASSRSPGQGADTQYF.

The chain carries TRBV6-6 and TRBJ2-1; a possible D gene is TRBD2 (7 bases). The CDR3 has 16 residues. In germline, CDR1 is MNHNY, CDR2 SVGAGI (reference sequence). Trimming took off 5 bases at V and 6 bases at J, with 20 bases between the two ends. CDR3 residues: CASSQRVGGPGNEQFF. CDR3 DNA sequence: TGTGCCAGCAGTCAAAGAGTGGGGGGGCCCGGCAATGAGCAGTTCTTC.

This clone was recorded a few times. J is TRBJ1-2 and V is TRBV9, with D perhaps matching TRBD1 (5 bases). V was cut by 2 bases and J by 2 bases, with 7 bases left in between. Germline values: CDR1 SGDLS, CDR2 YYNGEE. This CDR3 is 13 amino acids long. The CDR3 is CASSVDNNYGYTF. CDR3 nucleotides: TGTGCCAGCAGCGTGGACAACAACTATGGCTACACCTTC.

This clone showed up just a few times. The chain couples TRBV5-1 to TRBJ2-7; D remains ambiguous. Germline CDR1 SGHRS, CDR2 YFSETQ. V dropped 0 bases and J dropped 2 bases, with 9 bases sitting between them. This CDR3 comprises 14 residues. The CDR3 loop reads CASSLGRTPYEQYF. The CDR3 nucleotides are TGCGCCAGCAGCTTGGGGAGAACGCCCTACGAGCAGTACTTC.

In this sample, this clone turned up a few times. V is TRBV12-5 and J is TRBJ2-3; D perhaps matches TRBD1 (6 bases). V lost 5 bases and J lost 2, with 20 bases in between. In germline, CDR1 is LGHNT, CDR2 FRNRAP. The CDR3 extends over 17 amino acids. Here the CDR3 DNA reads TGTGCTAGTGGTACAGGTCAGGGGCCGAGGGTCACAGATACGCAGTATTTT. Translating it yields CASGTGQGPRVTDTQYF.

This clone was seen a few times. The chain combines TRBV19 with TRBJ2-3; TRBD2 agrees at 10 bases. This CDR3 comprises 16 residues. The V gene's germline CDR1 is LNHDA and CDR2 SQIVND (reference sequence). J gave up 6 bases and V 3 bases, and 9 bases lay outside the gene matches. The CDR3 coding sequence is TGTGCCAGTAGTATGGAGCGGGGGGGCGTTGAGGATACGCAGTATTTT. Translated, it gives CASSMERGGVEDTQYF.

The table lists this clone with a few counts. This chain connects TRBV5-6 to TRBJ2-4; D is perhaps TRBD2 (6 bases). The germline CDR1 and CDR2 sequences are SGHDT and YYEEEE. The CDR3 has 12 residues. Trimming pared 3 bases from V and 15 bases from J, leaving 16 bases between. DNA for the CDR3: TGTGCCAGCAGCTGGGGCGGGGACCGGGCGTACTTC. Its translation is CASSWGGDRAYF.

CDR3 sequence reads: CASSRDKDSPLHF. Written as DNA, the CDR3 is TGTGCCAGCTCACGGGACAAGGATTCACCCCTCCACTTT. The chain employs TRBV18 and TRBJ1-6, with a weak D call TRBD1 (6 bases). This CDR3 region has 13 residues. Germline V CDR1 and CDR2: KGHSH, LQKENI. The ends were cut back, 4 bases at V and 8 bases at J, with 9 bases in the middle.

The V and J genes are TRBV2 and TRBJ1-2, with 7 bases matching TRBD1. Germline CDR1 and CDR2: SNHLY and FYNNEI. Trimming removed 5 bases from V and 4 bases from J; junction bases left unmatched: 7. This CDR3 has 14 amino acids. This CDR3 is CASSTAQGSYGYTF. DNA for the CDR3: TGTGCCAGCAGTACCGCACAGGGGAGCTATGGCTACACCTTC. Filled out from reference TRBV2 and TRBJ1-2, the complete variable domain reads EPEVTQTPSHQVTQMGQEVILRCVPISNHLYFYWYRQILGQKVEFLVSFYNNEISEKSEIFDDQFSVERPDGSNFTLKIRSTKLEDSAMYFCASSTAQGSYGYTFGSGTRLTVV.

This clone was detected a few times. V usage is TRBV13 and J usage is TRBJ1-2, with 9 bases lining up with TRBD1. The CDR3 covers 13 residues. Germline CDR1 is PRHDT and CDR2 is FYEKMQ (reference sequence). V shed 1 base and J 12 bases; nucleotides not matched to a gene: 6. As DNA, the CDR3 is TGTGCCAGCAGCTTAGACGGGACAGGGAACAACACCTTC. Translating it yields CASSLDGTGNNTF.

In this sample, this clone turned up a few times. The gene calls are TRBV7-3 and TRBJ1-2, with D possibly matching TRBD1 (6 bases). There are 12 residues in the CDR3. The germline V and J ends were trimmed by 4 bases and 8 bases, with 11 bases remaining between them. Germline V CDR1 and CDR2: SGHTA, FQGTGA. The CDR3 here is CASSSTGPGYTF. The CDR3 nucleotides are TGTGCCAGCAGCTCTACAGGGCCGGGCTACACCTTC.

The rearrangement joins TRBV11-2 to TRBJ2-1, with 13 bases identical to TRBD2. Germline CDR1 is SGHAT and CDR2 is FQNNGV. V gave up 5 bases and J gave up 10 bases; unmatched junction bases: 11. The CDR3 length is 16 residues. The chain's CDR3 is CASSVRLAGGAGEQFF. In DNA form, the CDR3 reads TGTGCCAGCAGCGTCCGACTAGCGGGGGGCGCAGGGGAGCAGTTCTTC.

V usage is TRBV18 and J usage is TRBJ1-1; D may be TRBD1 (6 bases). Trimming took 2 bases from V and 7 from J, leaving 11 bases between them. The germline V gene encodes CDR1 KGHSH and CDR2 LQKENI. CDR3 size: 13 residues. The CDR3 sequence: CASSPIQDSEAFF. The CDR3, as DNA: TGTGCCAGCTCACCAATTCAGGACAGTGAAGCTTTCTTT.

The V and J genes are TRBV28 and TRBJ2-1; 8 nucleotides line up with TRBD1. The V segment lost 5 bases and the J segment 7 bases; nucleotides outside the gene matches: 13. The CDR3 extends over 16 amino acids. Germline V lookup: CDR1 MDHEN, CDR2 SYDVKM. The CDR3 region has the DNA TGTGCCAGCAGTCGTCGACAGGGGCAAGAGGTGAATGAGCAGTTCTTC. It translates to CASSRRQGQEVNEQFF.

The sample holds a few counts of this clone. The chain uses TRBV5-4 and TRBJ2-5; no clear D gene. Per the germline V gene, CDR1 is SGHNT and CDR2 is YYREEE (reference sequence). This CDR3 is 12 amino acids long. Trimming shortened V by 2 bases and J by 4 bases, and 6 bases separated the two germline ends. Here the CDR3 reads CASSFNGETQYF. The CDR3 DNA is TGTGCCAGCAGCTTCAACGGAGAGACCCAGTACTTC.

The V gene is TRBV5-1, the J gene TRBJ2-7; D uncertain. This CDR3 is 14 amino acids long. Germline CDR1 reads SGHRS; CDR2 reads YFSETQ. Trimming pared 0 bases from V and 3 bases from J, leaving 10 bases between. CDR3 DNA: TGCGCCAGCAGCTTGGGTAGTTCGATCTACGAGCAGTACTTC. Protein product: CASSLGSSIYEQYF. Complete variable domain (other parts from reference TRBV5-1 and TRBJ2-7): KAGVTQTPRYLIKTRGQQVTLSCSPISGHRSVSWYQQTPGQGLQFLFEYFSETQRNKGNFPGRFSGRQFSNSRSEMNVSTLELGDSALYLCASSLGSSIYEQYFGPGTRLTVT.

Many counts were recorded for this clone. This chain connects TRBV30 to TRBJ1-2; tentatively, D is TRBD1 (6 bases). Trimming pared 3 bases from V and 7 bases from J, leaving 12 bases between. CDR3 size: 12 residues. Germline lookup yields CDR1 GTSNPN and CDR2 SVGIG (reference sequence). The CDR3 loop is CAWSRQVGGYTF. For the CDR3, the DNA is TGTGCCTGGAGCCGACAGGTCGGTGGCTACACCTTC.

The table lists this clone with a few counts. The chain combines TRBV7-2 with TRBJ2-2; 8 bases map to TRBD2. CDR3 length equals 15 residues. The V gene's germline CDR1 is SGHTA and CDR2 FQGNSA. Trimming removed 1 base from V and 7 bases from J; junction bases left unmatched: 5. CDR3: CASSLESGGGGELFF. CDR3 DNA sequence: TGTGCCAGCAGCTTAGAAAGCGGGGGAGGCGGGGAGCTGTTTTTT.

Comment on this clone: One junction end does not reproduce the germline sequence, and a read error may be involved. This chain uses TRBV11-1 with TRBJ2-7, with a tentative D call TRBD1 (5 bases). This CDR3 is built from 14 residues. Germline V gene data show CDR1 as SGHAT and CDR2 as FQDESV (reference sequence). CDR3 amino acids: CASTLRAGRYEQYF. CDR3 nucleotide sequence: TGTGCCAGCACCTTACGGGCAGGGCGCTACGAGCAGTACTTC.

This clone was detected ten times or more. The chain employs TRBV7-9 and TRBJ2-7; the match to TRBD1 covers 7 bases. The length of the CDR3 is 15 residues. V lost 7 bases and J lost 2; bases outside the gene matches: 11. The germline V gene encodes CDR1 SEHNR and CDR2 FQNEAQ (reference sequence). The chain's CDR3 is CASTFRTGVTYEQYF. The CDR3 DNA follows: TGTGCCAGCACCTTCCGTACAGGGGTTACCTACGAGCAGTACTTC.

CDR3 region: CASSPTGGDQPQHF. The DNA for the CDR3 is TGTGCCAGTAGTCCCACAGGGGGGGATCAGCCCCAGCATTTT. The chain combines TRBV19 with TRBJ1-5; 8 bases are a match to TRBD1. CDR1 and CDR2 (germline): LNHDA, SQIVND (reference sequence). J lost 5 bases, V lost 5 bases, and 5 bases had no gene match. The CDR3 runs to 14 residues.

The V and J genes are TRBV29-1 and TRBJ2-7, with a weak D call TRBD2 (5 bases). Trimming took 5 bases from V and 5 from J, leaving 16 bases between them. The CDR3 loop spans 13 amino acids. Looked up from germline, CDR1 is SQVTM and CDR2 is ANQGSEA. The CDR3 sequence: CSVSGGGWDEQYF. The CDR3 coding sequence is TGCAGCGTTTCTGGAGGCGGGTGGGACGAGCAGTACTTC.

The table lists this clone with a few counts. This rearrangement joins TRBV14 to TRBJ1-2; TRBD1 matches at 9 bases. Germline assignment: CDR1 SGHDN and CDR2 FVKESK. The trim removed 4 bases at V and 6 bases at J, leaving 12 bases unmatched. This CDR3 comprises 16 residues. CDR3 nucleotides: TGTGCCAGCAGCCCCTTGGCCGGGACAGGGCAGAATGGCTACACCTTC. Residues: CASSPLAGTGQNGYTF.

This clone was observed a few times. CDR3 residues: CASSSLQAGQETQYF. The CDR3 DNA reads TGTGCCAGCAGCTCGCTCCAGGCTGGGCAAGAGACCCAGTACTTC. This chain uses TRBV5-6 with TRBJ2-5; D is undetermined. The CDR3 loop spans 15 amino acids. V lost 3 bases and J 2 bases, leaving 14 bases between the germline ends. CDR1 is SGHDT, CDR2 YYEEEE, per germline. The full variable domain, in which reference TRBV5-6 and TRBJ2-5 provide the parts outside the CDR3, is DAGVTQSPTHLIKTRGQQVTLRCSPKSGHDTVSWYQQALGQGPQFIFQYYEEEERQRGNFPDRFSGHQFPNYSSELNVNALLLGDSALYLCASSSLQAGQETQYFGPGTRLLVL.

This clone was seen only a few times. The rearrangement joins TRBV5-6 to TRBJ2-6; 7 bases fit TRBD2. In germline, CDR1 is SGHDT, CDR2 YYEEEE. The CDR3 spans 16 residues. Germline trimming cut 3 bases from V and 2 bases from J; bases unmatched to any gene: 5. The CDR3: CASSWGGWAGANVLTF. CDR3 nucleotides: TGTGCCAGCAGCTGGGGGGGTTGGGCTGGGGCCAACGTCCTGACTTTC.